A selection of T cell receptor beta chains follows, all from one sample in a study of T cell responses to AZD1222 COVID-19 vaccine. The table came from immunoSEQ multiplex PCR; TCRdb's copy has only in-frame clones and leaves some out. This sample has roughly 80,000 clones, with around 93% found just once. This sample comprised peripheral blood, obtained 28 days after the second AZD1222 dose. The receptors derive from an adult who received the AZD1222 COVID-19 vaccine. Each CDR3 is given with its conserved first and last residue. D genes are given only for firm matches. Clone size is given for some rows only: seen once, a few or many times, or a class if the clone is expanded.

J gene: TRBJ2-7
clone size: NA
D gene: NA
V gene: TRBV28
CDR3 length: 14
CDR3 DNA: TGTGCCAGCAGTTTAGTAGCGAGAACCTACGAGCAGTACTTC
CDR3 protein: CASSLVARTYEQYF

J gene: TRBJ2-7
clone size: NA
D gene: NA
V gene: TRBV12-3/TRBV12-4
CDR3 length: 13
CDR3 DNA: TGTGCCAGCAGTTTGGGACAAACCTACGAGCAGTACTTC
CDR3 protein: CASSLGQTYEQYF

J gene: TRBJ1-3
clone size: NA
D gene: NA
V gene: TRBV2
CDR3 length: 17
CDR3 DNA: TGTGCCAGCAGTTCAACCTCATGGGAGGTCTCTGGAAACACCATATATTTT
CDR3 protein: CASSSTSWEVSGNTIYF

J gene: TRBJ1-1
clone size: NA
D gene: NA
V gene: TRBV18
CDR3 length: 15
CDR3 DNA: TGTGCCAGCTCACCACAATTAACGGGGAACACTGAAGCTTTCTTT
CDR3 protein: CASSPQLTGNTEAFF

J gene: TRBJ1-3
clone size: NA
D gene: NA
V gene: TRBV28
CDR3 length: 14
CDR3 DNA: TGTGCCAGCAGACCAGGGAACTCTGGAAACACCATATATTTT
CDR3 protein: CASRPGNSGNTIYF

J gene: TRBJ1-1
clone size: NA
D gene: TRBD1
V gene: TRBV11-1
CDR3 length: 15
CDR3 DNA: TGTGCCAGCAGCCATAATAAGGGGGCGAACACTGAAGCTTTCTTT
CDR3 protein: CASSHNKGANTEAFF

J gene: TRBJ2-2
clone size: NA
D gene: NA
V gene: TRBV7-8
CDR3 length: 14
CDR3 DNA: TGTGCCAGCAGCTCCGTGGGGCCGACCGGGGAGCTGTTTTTT
CDR3 protein: CASSSVGPTGELFF

J gene: TRBJ1-4
clone size: NA
D gene: TRBD1
V gene: TRBV29-1
CDR3 length: 14
CDR3 DNA: TGCAGCGTTGAACCCGGGACAGGGAATGAAAAACTGTTTTTT
CDR3 protein: CSVEPGTGNEKLFF

J gene: TRBJ2-1
clone size: NA
D gene: NA
V gene: TRBV6-5
CDR3 length: 13
CDR3 DNA: TGTGCCAGCAGTTATGGGGTCTACAATGAGCAGTTCTTC
CDR3 protein: CASSYGVYNEQFF

J gene: TRBJ2-1
clone size: few
D gene: NA
V gene: TRBV19
CDR3 length: 16
CDR3 DNA: TGTGCCAGTAGTAGGTCGGGCGGGACTTTAAACAATGAGCAGTTCTTC
CDR3 protein: CASSRSGGTLNNEQFF

J gene: TRBJ2-7
clone size: NA
D gene: TRBD1
V gene: TRBV2
CDR3 length: 13
CDR3 DNA: TGTGCCAGCAGTGGACAGGGGTTCTACGAGCAGTACTTC
CDR3 protein: CASSGQGFYEQYF

J gene: TRBJ2-5
clone size: NA
D gene: NA
V gene: TRBV4-1
CDR3 length: 13
CDR3 DNA: TGCGCCAGCAGCCAGACCCGGCCGGAGACCCAGTACTTC
CDR3 protein: CASSQTRPETQYF

J gene: TRBJ2-3
clone size: NA
D gene: NA
V gene: TRBV2
CDR3 length: 14
CDR3 DNA: TGTGCCAGCATTGAGGGACCTAGCACAGATACGCAGTATTTT
CDR3 protein: CASIEGPSTDTQYF

J gene: TRBJ2-2
clone size: NA
D gene: NA
V gene: TRBV6-5
CDR3 length: 16
CDR3 DNA: TGTGCCAGCAGTTCCAAACGGGACAAGAACACCGGGGAGCTGTTTTTT
CDR3 protein: CASSSKRDKNTGELFF

J gene: TRBJ1-4
clone size: NA
D gene: TRBD1
V gene: TRBV5-1
CDR3 length: 16
CDR3 DNA: TGCGCCAGCAGCTTGGTAGGGGCAGACAGGGGTGAAAAACTGTTTTTT
CDR3 protein: CASSLVGADRGEKLFF

J gene: TRBJ2-5
clone size: NA
D gene: TRBD1
V gene: TRBV27
CDR3 length: 16
CDR3 DNA: TGTGCCAGCAGTTTACTTCCGGGACAGGGGGCCGAGACCCAGTACTTC
CDR3 protein: CASSLLPGQGAETQYF

J gene: TRBJ2-7
clone size: NA
D gene: NA
V gene: TRBV6-1
CDR3 length: 17
CDR3 DNA: TGTGCCAGCAGTGAAGCCCGGGGAGGGAGGGGGAAAGACGAGCAGTACTTC
CDR3 protein: CASSEARGGRGKDEQYF

J gene: TRBJ1-1
clone size: NA
D gene: NA
V gene: TRBV7-8
CDR3 length: 15
CDR3 DNA: TGTGCCAGCAGCTTTTCGAGGGGCTGGGACACTGAAGCTTTCTTT
CDR3 protein: CASSFSRGWDTEAFF

J gene: TRBJ2-7
clone size: NA
D gene: TRBD1
V gene: TRBV28
CDR3 length: 13
CDR3 DNA: TGTGCCACCCTGCCCGGGACAGAGTACGGGCAGTACTTC
CDR3 protein: CATLPGTEYGQYF

J gene: TRBJ1-1
clone size: NA
D gene: NA
V gene: TRBV7-2
CDR3 length: 13
CDR3 DNA: TGTGCCAGCAGCTTAGACAGGAGGCCTGAAGCTTTCTTT
CDR3 protein: CASSLDRRPEAFF

J gene: TRBJ2-5
clone size: NA
D gene: TRBD2
V gene: TRBV19
CDR3 length: 15
CDR3 DNA: TGTGCCAGTAGTATAGACGGCGGGAGGCGAGAGACCCAGTACTTC
CDR3 protein: CASSIDGGRRETQYF

J gene: TRBJ2-2
clone size: NA
D gene: NA
V gene: TRBV7-2
CDR3 length: 15
CDR3 DNA: TGTGCCAGCAGCTTAGTGGGTAGAGGTGGCGGGGAGCTGTTTTTT
CDR3 protein: CASSLVGRGGGELFF

J gene: TRBJ2-7
clone size: once
D gene: NA
V gene: TRBV29-1
CDR3 length: 11
CDR3 DNA: TGCAGCGTTGGCACGGGGCGTGAGCAGTACTTC
CDR3 protein: CSVGTGREQYF

J gene: TRBJ2-3
clone size: NA
D gene: NA
V gene: TRBV4-2
CDR3 length: 13
CDR3 DNA: TGTGCCAGCAGCTCGACTTCGGAGGATACGCAGTATTTT
CDR3 protein: CASSSTSEDTQYF

J gene: TRBJ2-7
clone size: NA
D gene: NA
V gene: TRBV29-1
CDR3 length: 14
CDR3 DNA: TGCAGCGTTGAAGGGCCAGGGTCTCAATACGAGCAGTACTTC
CDR3 protein: CSVEGPGSQYEQYF

J gene: TRBJ1-1
clone size: once
D gene: NA
V gene: TRBV28
CDR3 length: 13
CDR3 DNA: TGTGCCAGCAGTTTACCCAGGAACACTGAAGCTTTCTTT
CDR3 protein: CASSLPRNTEAFF

J gene: TRBJ1-2
clone size: NA
D gene: TRBD1
V gene: TRBV5-1
CDR3 length: 14
CDR3 DNA: TGCGCCAGCAGCTTGGCCAGGGGGCGATCTGGCTACACCTTC
CDR3 protein: CASSLARGRSGYTF

J gene: TRBJ2-2
clone size: NA
D gene: TRBD1
V gene: TRBV19
CDR3 length: 15
CDR3 DNA: TGTGCCAGTAGTATGAGGACAGGGGGCACCGGGGAGCTGTTTTTT
CDR3 protein: CASSMRTGGTGELFF

J gene: TRBJ2-7
clone size: NA
D gene: NA
V gene: TRBV20-1
CDR3 length: 11
CDR3 DNA: TGCAGTGCACCGAATATTAACGAGCAGTACTTC
CDR3 protein: CSAPNINEQYF

J gene: TRBJ2-4
clone size: NA
D gene: TRBD1
V gene: TRBV28
CDR3 length: 16
CDR3 DNA: TGTGCCAGCAGTTTCCCGGGACAGACCACCAAAAACATTCAGTACTTC
CDR3 protein: CASSFPGQTTKNIQYF

J gene: TRBJ2-2
clone size: NA
D gene: NA
V gene: TRBV7-9
CDR3 length: 12
CDR3 DNA: TGTGCCAGCAGCCTAGGGACCGGGGAGCTGTTTTTT
CDR3 protein: CASSLGTGELFF

J gene: TRBJ2-4
clone size: NA
D gene: TRBD1
V gene: TRBV19
CDR3 length: 15
CDR3 DNA: TGTGCCAGTAGTGCCCCGGGACAGGTCCAAAACATTCAGTACTTC
CDR3 protein: CASSAPGQVQNIQYF

J gene: TRBJ2-7
clone size: few
D gene: NA
V gene: TRBV5-4
CDR3 length: 15
CDR3 DNA: TGTGCCAGCAGCTCGGGACCCGTGGCCTCCTACGAGCAGTACTTC
CDR3 protein: CASSSGPVASYEQYF

J gene: TRBJ1-6
clone size: NA
D gene: NA
V gene: TRBV7-9
CDR3 length: 14
CDR3 DNA: TGTGCCAGCAGCAGACAGAACAGAAATTCACCCCTCCACTTT
CDR3 protein: CASSRQNRNSPLHF

J gene: TRBJ2-1
clone size: NA
D gene: TRBD2
V gene: TRBV5-4
CDR3 length: 16
CDR3 DNA: TGTGCCAGCAGCACCCTTCGGACTAGCGGCAACAATGAGCAGTTCTTC
CDR3 protein: CASSTLRTSGNNEQFF

J gene: TRBJ2-1
clone size: NA
D gene: NA
V gene: TRBV30
CDR3 length: 15
CDR3 DNA: TGTGCCTGGAGTTCACGAAGCCACAGTTTTGCTGAGCAGTTCTTC
CDR3 protein: CAWSSRSHSFAEQFF

J gene: TRBJ2-1
clone size: NA
D gene: NA
V gene: TRBV7-3
CDR3 length: 13
CDR3 DNA: TGTGCCAGCAGCTTGCAGGGCGGAAATGAGCAGTTCTTC
CDR3 protein: CASSLQGGNEQFF

J gene: TRBJ2-3
clone size: NA
D gene: TRBD2
V gene: TRBV3-1/TRBV3-2
CDR3 length: 18
CDR3 DNA: TGTGCCAGCAGCCAAGATCGTAGCGGGAGGGCCATCGCAGATACGCAGTATTTT
CDR3 protein: CASSQDRSGRAIADTQYF

J gene: TRBJ1-1
clone size: NA
D gene: NA
V gene: TRBV3-1/TRBV3-2
CDR3 length: 13
CDR3 DNA: TGTGCCAGCAGCCCCCAAAACTGGAATGAAGCTTTCTTT
CDR3 protein: CASSPQNWNEAFF

J gene: TRBJ1-5
clone size: NA
D gene: NA
V gene: TRBV6-5
CDR3 length: 15
CDR3 DNA: TGTGCCAGCAGTCGTGACGGATTTAGCAATCAGCCCCAGCATTTT
CDR3 protein: CASSRDGFSNQPQHF

J gene: TRBJ2-7
clone size: NA
D gene: NA
V gene: TRBV3-1/TRBV3-2
CDR3 length: 13
CDR3 DNA: TGTGCCAGCAGCCTCGACGGTTCCTACGAGCAGTACTTC
CDR3 protein: CASSLDGSYEQYF

J gene: TRBJ2-1
clone size: NA
D gene: NA
V gene: TRBV5-8
CDR3 length: 12
CDR3 DNA: TGTGCCAGCAGTACAGGTTACAATGAGCAGTTCTTC
CDR3 protein: CASSTGYNEQFF

J gene: TRBJ1-2
clone size: NA
D gene: TRBD1
V gene: TRBV19
CDR3 length: 12
CDR3 DNA: TGTGCCAGTAGTCCAGGGACAGTTGGCTACACCTTC
CDR3 protein: CASSPGTVGYTF

J gene: TRBJ2-2
clone size: NA
D gene: TRBD2
V gene: TRBV5-1
CDR3 length: 15
CDR3 DNA: TGCGCCAGCAGCTTGGAACTAGCGGAAACCGGGGAGCTGTTTTTT
CDR3 protein: CASSLELAETGELFF

J gene: TRBJ1-1
clone size: NA
D gene: NA
V gene: TRBV21-1
CDR3 length: 19
CDR3 DNA: TGTGCCAGCAGCCCACCTCCCCGGCGAACCGGCGCCATGAACACTGAAGCTTTCTTT
CDR3 protein: CASSPPPRRTGAMNTEAFF

J gene: TRBJ2-4
clone size: NA
D gene: NA
V gene: TRBV7-9
CDR3 length: 14
CDR3 DNA: TGTGCCAGCAGCTGGAGCCCGGATGAGCTGGAGCAGTACTTC
CDR3 protein: CASSWSPDELEQYF

J gene: TRBJ1-2
clone size: NA
D gene: TRBD1
V gene: TRBV27
CDR3 length: 16
CDR3 DNA: TGTGCCAGCAGTTCGGACAGGGACCGATTTAGGTATGGCTACACCTTC
CDR3 protein: CASSSDRDRFRYGYTF

J gene: TRBJ1-5
clone size: NA
D gene: NA
V gene: TRBV7-2
CDR3 length: 16
CDR3 DNA: TGTGCCAGCAGCTTAGGGGGAAGACGGGGCAATCAGCCCCAGCATTTT
CDR3 protein: CASSLGGRRGNQPQHF

J gene: TRBJ1-6
clone size: NA
D gene: NA
V gene: TRBV7-9
CDR3 length: 17
CDR3 DNA: TGTGCCAGCAGCTTAAGGGACGTAAATTCCTATAATTCACCCCTCCACTTT
CDR3 protein: CASSLRDVNSYNSPLHF

J gene: TRBJ2-7
clone size: NA
D gene: TRBD2
V gene: TRBV19
CDR3 length: 15
CDR3 DNA: TGTGCCAGTAGTATAGGACCAGCGGGGGTCTACGAGCAGTACTTC
CDR3 protein: CASSIGPAGVYEQYF

J gene: TRBJ2-3
clone size: NA
D gene: TRBD2
V gene: TRBV28
CDR3 length: 17
CDR3 DNA: TGTGCCAGCAGTTCAAACCCACTAGCGGAGGGGAAAGATACGCAGTATTTT
CDR3 protein: CASSSNPLAEGKDTQYF

J gene: TRBJ1-2
clone size: NA
D gene: NA
V gene: TRBV25-1
CDR3 length: 14
CDR3 DNA: TGTGCCAGCAGTGATTACAGGGTAGCTGGTGCCTACACCTTC
CDR3 protein: CASSDYRVAGAYTF

J gene: TRBJ2-7
clone size: NA
D gene: NA
V gene: TRBV12-2
CDR3 length: 13
CDR3 DNA: TGTGCAAGTCGCTTCCAGGACTCCTACGAGCAGTACTTC
CDR3 protein: CASRFQDSYEQYF

J gene: TRBJ2-7
clone size: NA
D gene: TRBD1
V gene: TRBV5-4
CDR3 length: 15
CDR3 DNA: TGTGCCAGCAGCCCCCGGGACAGGGCCGACTACGAGCAGTACTTC
CDR3 protein: CASSPRDRADYEQYF

J gene: TRBJ1-6
clone size: NA
D gene: TRBD1
V gene: TRBV9
CDR3 length: 18
CDR3 DNA: TGTGCCAGCAGCGTAGACAGGGGGCTTGGATCCTATAATTCACCCCTCCACTTT
CDR3 protein: CASSVDRGLGSYNSPLHF

J gene: TRBJ1-5
clone size: NA
D gene: NA
V gene: TRBV25-1
CDR3 length: 14
CDR3 DNA: TGTGCCAGCAGTACCCCCGGGCAGGGCTGGCCCCAGCATTTT
CDR3 protein: CASSTPGQGWPQHF

J gene: TRBJ2-3
clone size: NA
D gene: NA
V gene: TRBV5-1
CDR3 length: 16
CDR3 DNA: TGCGCCAGCAGCTTGACGACGGGATCAGGCACAGATACGCAGTATTTT
CDR3 protein: CASSLTTGSGTDTQYF